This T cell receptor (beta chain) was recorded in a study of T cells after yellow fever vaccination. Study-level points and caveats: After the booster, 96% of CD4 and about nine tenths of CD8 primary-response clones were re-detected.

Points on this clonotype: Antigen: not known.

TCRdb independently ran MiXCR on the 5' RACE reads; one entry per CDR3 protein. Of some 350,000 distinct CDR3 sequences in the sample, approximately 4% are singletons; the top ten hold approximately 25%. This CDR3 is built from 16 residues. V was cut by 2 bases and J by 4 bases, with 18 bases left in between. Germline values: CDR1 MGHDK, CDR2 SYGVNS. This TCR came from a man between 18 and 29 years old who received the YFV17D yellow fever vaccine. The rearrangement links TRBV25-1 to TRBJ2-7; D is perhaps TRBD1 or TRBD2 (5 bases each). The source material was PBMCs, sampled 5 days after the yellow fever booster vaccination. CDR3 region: CASSENTGTEFYEQYF. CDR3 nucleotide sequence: TGTGCCAGCAGTGAAAATACCGGGACGGAGTTTTACGAGCAGTACTTC.